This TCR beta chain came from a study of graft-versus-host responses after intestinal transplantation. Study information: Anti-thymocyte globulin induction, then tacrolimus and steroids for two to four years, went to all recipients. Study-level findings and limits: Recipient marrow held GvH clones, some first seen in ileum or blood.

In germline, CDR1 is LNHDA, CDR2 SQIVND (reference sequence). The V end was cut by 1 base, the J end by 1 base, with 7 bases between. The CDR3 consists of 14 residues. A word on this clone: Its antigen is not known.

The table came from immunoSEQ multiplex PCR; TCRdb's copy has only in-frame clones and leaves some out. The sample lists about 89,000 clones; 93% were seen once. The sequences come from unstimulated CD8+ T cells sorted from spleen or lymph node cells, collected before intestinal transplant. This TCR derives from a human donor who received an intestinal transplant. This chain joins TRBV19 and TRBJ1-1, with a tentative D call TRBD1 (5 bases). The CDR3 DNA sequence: TGTGCCAGTAGTATAGTGCAGGGGAACACTGAAGCTTTCTTT. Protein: CASSIVQGNTEAFF. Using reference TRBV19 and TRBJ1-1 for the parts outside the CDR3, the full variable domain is DGGITQSPKYLFRKEGQNVTLSCEQNLNHDAMYWYRQDPGQGLRLIYYSQIVNDFQKGDIAEGYSVSREKKESFPLTVTSAQKNPTAFYLCASSIVQGNTEAFFGQGTRLTVV.